This passage covers 3 T cell receptor beta chains from one sample sequenced in a study of T-cell reconstitution after alpha-beta-depleted transplantation in children listed by TCRdb under 2016. Sample treatment or condition, as interpreted from the label and publication: allogeneic hematopoietic cell transplantation with graft depleted of TCRalphabeta T cells and CD19 B cells. Library generation was performed with PCR. The instrument given in TCRdb is Illumina HiSeq 2500. TCR libraries were prepared with molecular barcoding, using unique molecular identifiers to normalize TCRbeta repertoire quantification. TCRdb reanalyzed the raw reads on its own, using fastp at Q25 for trimming and MiXCR for clone calling, and kept in-frame beta chains. Each CDR3 protein gets just one entry, which takes the most common genes and DNA from the rows behind it. For this sample there are more than 400,000 distinct CDR3 sequences; around two fifths appear just once. The top ten clonotypes cover about 30% of the sample.

Specimen: PBMCs, collected before TCRalphabeta/CD19-depleted stem cell transplant. The source is a girl aged 2 to 10 with aplastic anemia, due to receive a stem cell transplant.

This clonotype was counted at least ten times. The chain recombines TRBV20-1 with TRBJ2-5; 8 nucleotides align to TRBD2. With 3 bases clipped from V and 4 bases from J, the junction kept 1 base outside the gene matches. The CDR3 totals 12 residues. CDR1 is DFQATT, CDR2 SNEGSKA, per germline (reference sequence). The CDR3 DNA is TGCAGTGCTAGGGCGGGAGGAGAGACCCAGTACTTC. This encodes CSARAGGETQYF.

The chain carries TRBV12-3 or TRBV12-4 and TRBJ2-7, with D perhaps matching TRBD1 or TRBD2 (5 bases each). Trimming removed 5 bases at V and 7 bases at J, with 15 bases between. The CDR3 extends over 13 amino acids. CDR3 region: CASSGDGFQEQYF. For the CDR3, the DNA is TGTGCCAGCAGTGGGGACGGGTTTCAAGAGCAGTACTTC.

The chain links TRBV3-1 to TRBJ2-1; D possibly corresponds to TRBD2 (6 bases). Germline loops: CDR1 LGHDT, CDR2 YNNKEL (reference sequence). This CDR3 comprises 13 residues. The ends were cut back, 3 bases at V and 7 bases at J, with 10 bases in the middle. The CDR3 region is CASSQMEGNEQFF. CDR3 DNA: TGTGCCAGCAGCCAGATGGAGGGAAATGAGCAGTTCTTC.